This TCR beta chain was sequenced during a study of blood T cell repertoires in COVID-19. Overall study context: Sources were T cells, B-cell-depleted T cells, or PBMCs; the material itself was cDNA or gDNA.

CDR3 length: 14 residues. Trimming at V came to 5 bases and at J to 2 bases, leaving 4 bases not matched to a gene. CDR1 is SNHLY and CDR2 is FYNNEI in the germline V gene. Residents of 24 US areas, aged roughly 18 to 89 years, made up the participants. Measured with immunoSEQ multiplex PCR; TCRdb has only the in-frame clones, and not every one. The data contain about 46,000 clones, around 86% of them singletons. This rearrangement joins TRBV2 to TRBJ1-2; 8 nucleotides align to TRBD1. The specimen sequenced was PBMCs or T cells enriched from blood (not recorded which). The receptor comes from a woman between 45 and 65 years old who had recovered from COVID-19. Here the CDR3 DNA reads TGTGCCAGCAGTTCCGGACAGGGCAACTATGGCTACACCTTC. This codes for CASSSGQGNYGYTF.